Below are 31 T cell receptor beta chains sequenced from a single sample in a study of PD-L1 blockade in urothelial cancer. Regarding time point: pretreatment peripheral blood. TCRdb's copy holds only in-frame clones and misses some; the assay was immunoSEQ multiplex PCR. The sample contains tens of thousands of clones, roughly 75% of which appear only once. This material consisted of PBMCs, taken around atezolizumab (anti-PD-L1) treatment. The receptors stem from a man between 65 and 79 years old with urothelial cancer.

The chain uses TRBV18 and TRBJ2-3; 7 nucleotides agree with TRBD2. After removal of 6 bases from V and 3 bases from J, the junction contained 18 bases not matched to a gene. The CDR3 is made up of 18 amino acids. Per germline, CDR1 KGHSH and CDR2 LQKENI. As DNA, the CDR3 is TGTGCCAGCTCCCTCAGCGGGGATAATCCTTGGGGGACAGATACGCAGTATTTT. Its protein is CASSLSGDNPWGTDTQYF.

CDR3 sequence: CASSEEGEQYF. The CDR3 bases are TGTGCCAGCAGTGAAGAGGGAGAGCAGTACTTC. The V and J genes are TRBV6-5 and TRBJ2-7; weak D call: TRBD2 (5 bases). The germline CDR1 and CDR2 sequences are MNHEY and SVGAGI. Trimming pared 5 bases from V and 7 bases from J, leaving 9 bases between. The CDR3 totals 11 residues.

This chain joins TRBV30 and TRBJ2-1; 8 bases map to TRBD1. CDR3 size: 14 residues. Trimming at V came to 1 base and at J to 9 bases, leaving 8 bases not matched to a gene. The germline CDR1 and CDR2 sequences are GTSNPN and SVGIG (reference sequence). For the CDR3, the DNA is TGTGCCTGGAGTGGGACAGGGACCCTCGGTGAGCAGTTCTTC. As protein: CAWSGTGTLGEQFF. Full variable domain (rest looked up from reference TRBV30 and TRBJ2-1): SQTIHQWPATLVQPVGSPLSLECTVEGTSNPNLYWYRQAAGRGLQLLFYSVGIGQISSEVPQNLSASRPQDRQFILSSKKLLLSDSGFYLCAWSGTGTLGEQFFGPGTRLTVL.

The chain couples TRBV7-9 to TRBJ2-2, with D unclear. Per the germline V gene, CDR1 is SEHNR and CDR2 is FQNEAQ (reference sequence). The CDR3 extends over 15 amino acids. Trimming removed 5 bases at V and 3 bases at J, with 13 bases between. The CDR3 region is CASSQENSYTGELFF. The CDR3 bases are TGTGCCAGCAGCCAAGAAAACAGCTACACCGGGGAGCTGTTTTTT.

This clone was seen only once. V is TRBV5-1 and J is TRBJ1-2; weak D call: TRBD1 (5 bases). Germline lookup yields CDR1 SGHRS and CDR2 YFSETQ. The CDR3 spans 15 residues. V was pared by 0 bases and J by 6 bases, with 15 bases between. The CDR3 region is CASSLVGSGRDGYTF. The CDR3 coding sequence is TGCGCCAGCAGCTTGGTCGGGTCAGGGAGGGATGGCTACACCTTC.

This clone came up a few times. The identical CDR3 is also encoded by other nucleotide sequences in the sample. The chain combines TRBV19 with TRBJ1-1; 8 nucleotides line up with TRBD1. The germline gives CDR1 LNHDA, CDR2 SQIVND (reference sequence). V lost 2 bases and J lost 4; bases outside the gene matches: 0. The CDR3 consists of 13 residues. The CDR3 coding sequence is TGTGCCAGTAGTATAACAGGGGGCACTGAAGCTTTCTTT. Translation: CASSITGGTEAFF.

This clone turned up a few times. The chain is built from TRBV11-3 and TRBJ2-7; D possibly corresponds to TRBD1 (5 bases). The V end was cut by 5 bases, the J end by 6 bases, with 14 bases between. CDR3 size: 13 residues. Germline loops: CDR1 SGHNT, CDR2 YENEEA. The CDR3 bases are TGTGCCAGCAGCATACTAACAGGCTTCGAGCAGTACTTC. It specifies CASSILTGFEQYF.

This chain connects TRBV7-6 to TRBJ1-1, with a tentative D call TRBD1 (5 bases). V lost 4 bases, J lost 6 bases, and 12 bases lay in between. The CDR3 spans 13 residues. Germline V gene sequence: CDR1 SGHVS, CDR2 FNYEAQ. The chain's CDR3 is CASSSDKFSEAFF. For the CDR3, the DNA is TGTGCCAGCAGCTCGGACAAATTTTCTGAAGCTTTCTTT.

This chain links TRBV19 with TRBJ1-2; 9 positions match TRBD1. Germline V lookup: CDR1 LNHDA, CDR2 SQIVND (reference sequence). The CDR3 length is 13 residues. The V segment lost 6 bases and the J segment 8 bases; nucleotides outside the gene matches: 7. CDR3 sequence (DNA): TGTGCCAGTAGAACAGGGGGCGCGGAAGGCTACACCTTC. It translates to CASRTGGAEGYTF.

This clone was observed a handful of times. This rearrangement joins TRBV6-6 to TRBJ1-2, with TRBD1 matching over 9 bases. The CDR3 runs 14 residues. The trim removed 4 bases at V and 4 bases at J, leaving 4 bases unmatched. Germline CDR1 reads MNHNY; CDR2 reads SVGAGI (reference sequence). The CDR3 sequence: CASSWDRDGYGYTF. CDR3 coding DNA: TGTGCCAGCAGTTGGGACAGGGATGGCTATGGCTACACCTTC.

V and J are TRBV10-3 and TRBJ2-2, with 7 bases identical to TRBD2. Germline CDR1 reads ENHRY; CDR2 reads SYGVKD. The V gene end was trimmed by 3 bases and the J gene end by 3 bases; junction bases not matched to a gene: 4. The CDR3 is made up of 15 amino acids. The CDR3 DNA is TGTGCCATCAGTGAAGTGGGAGGGGACACCGGGGAGCTGTTTTTT. The encoded protein is CAISEVGGDTGELFF.

CDR3 in amino acids: CASIQGSHGELFF. CDR3 nucleotides: TGTGCCAGCATACAGGGATCCCACGGGGAGCTGTTTTTT. The chain carries TRBV28 and TRBJ2-2; D may be TRBD1 (6 bases). Germline values: CDR1 MDHEN, CDR2 SYDVKM. The length of the CDR3 is 13 residues. V was cut by 7 bases and J by 7 bases, with 13 bases left in between.

This chain connects TRBV27 to TRBJ2-1; 10 nucleotides agree with TRBD1. The V segment lost 3 bases and the J segment 2 bases; nucleotides outside the gene matches: 7. CDR3 length: 17 amino acids. Germline lookup yields CDR1 MNHEY and CDR2 SMNVEV (reference sequence). CDR3 sequence (DNA): TGTGCCAGCAGTTTTCAGGACAGGGGGGGACCCTACAATGAGCAGTTCTTC. It specifies CASSFQDRGGPYNEQFF.

The chain couples TRBV7-2 to TRBJ2-7; 7 bases line up with TRBD1. The V and J ends lost 5 bases and 2 bases, in that order; junction bases with no gene match: 9. CDR1 and CDR2 (germline): SGHTA, FQGNSA. The CDR3 spans 15 residues. The CDR3, as DNA: TGTGCCAGCAGCCTGACAGGGAAAATTACCTACGAGCAGTACTTC. It is translated as CASSLTGKITYEQYF.

V is TRBV7-2 and J is TRBJ1-4, with TRBD1 as a possible D gene (5 bases). V lost 0 bases and J 0 bases, leaving 8 bases between the germline ends. The CDR3 contains 16 residues. Germline V gene data show CDR1 as SGHTA and CDR2 as FQGNSA. DNA for the CDR3: TGTGCCAGCAGCTTAGCGGGAGGGGCAACTAATGAAAAACTGTTTTTT. This sequence encodes CASSLAGGATNEKLFF.

This chain connects TRBV7-9 to TRBJ2-1; 7 bases are shared with TRBD2. This CDR3 is built from 14 residues. V lost 3 bases, J lost 8 bases, and 7 bases stayed unmatched. Per germline, CDR1 SEHNR and CDR2 FQNEAQ (reference sequence). The CDR3 reads CASSFSGRVDEQFF. In DNA, the CDR3 is TGTGCCAGCAGCTTCTCAGGGAGGGTCGATGAGCAGTTCTTC.

This chain joins TRBV19 and TRBJ1-1, with 9 bases identical to TRBD1. The germline gives CDR1 LNHDA, CDR2 SQIVND (reference sequence). CDR3 size: 17 residues. Germline trimming cut 5 bases from V and 0 bases from J; bases unmatched to any gene: 10. The chain's CDR3 is CASSPTDRGGMNTEAFF. CDR3 bases: TGTGCCAGTAGTCCGACGGACAGGGGCGGTATGAACACTGAAGCTTTCTTT.

The V and J genes are TRBV11-2 and TRBJ1-1; D call uncertain. Germline V lookup: CDR1 SGHAT, CDR2 FQNNGV. This CDR3 has 13 amino acids. V dropped 5 bases and J dropped 4 bases, with 11 bases sitting between them. Here the CDR3 reads CASSTQRGTEAFF. The CDR3 coding sequence is TGTGCCAGCAGCACCCAACGGGGCACTGAAGCTTTCTTT.

The genes are TRBV2 and TRBJ1-4; D may be TRBD1 (5 bases). In germline, CDR1 is SNHLY, CDR2 FYNNEI. Deletions cut 3 bases from V and 11 bases from J, with 7 bases between. The CDR3 is 11 residues long. The CDR3 DNA is TGTGCCAGCAGTGACAGGGCGAAACTGTTTTTT. This gives the protein CASSDRAKLFF.

The rearrangement joins TRBV20-1 to TRBJ2-5; no clear D. Germline-derived CDR1 and CDR2 are DFQATT and SNEGSKA (reference sequence). Deletions cut 0 bases from V and 6 bases from J, with 5 bases between. CDR3 size: 11 residues. The CDR3 is CSARDVKTQYF. DNA for the CDR3: TGCAGTGCTAGAGACGTAAAGACCCAGTACTTC.

The V call is TRBV7-6, the J call TRBJ2-1; TRBD2 might be the D (6 bases). Germline V lookup: CDR1 SGHVS, CDR2 FNYEAQ. The CDR3 contains 19 residues. With 4 bases removed from V and 2 bases from J, the gap between germline ends came to 24 bases. CDR3 residues: CASSSKTPGLHKPYNEQFF. In DNA form, the CDR3 reads TGTGCCAGCAGCTCAAAGACACCGGGACTGCATAAGCCCTACAATGAGCAGTTCTTC.

This chain uses TRBV20-1 with TRBJ1-2; a possible D gene is TRBD1 (5 bases). The ends were cut back, 6 bases at V and 2 bases at J, with 7 bases in the middle. The germline CDR1 and CDR2 sequences are DFQATT and SNEGSKA (reference sequence). The CDR3 is 11 residues long. The DNA of the CDR3 is TGCAGTGCATCAGGGAACTATGGCTACACCTTC. This translates into CSASGNYGYTF.

This clone was recorded once. The chain uses TRBV12-5 and TRBJ2-3; 8 nucleotides agree with TRBD2. The CDR3 consists of 17 residues. Unmatched junction bases numbered 11, after V lost 0 bases and J lost 6 bases. Germline CDR1 reads LGHNT; CDR2 reads FRNRAP. The CDR3 protein is CASGLVRFGRGVDTQYF. The CDR3 coding sequence is TGTGCTAGTGGTTTGGTACGATTCGGGAGGGGTGTGGATACGCAGTATTTT.

The chain has TRBV7-6 and TRBJ2-5, with 8 bases aligning to TRBD2. V shed 5 bases and J 2 bases; nucleotides not matched to a gene: 10. The length of the CDR3 is 16 residues. Germline-derived CDR1 and CDR2 are SGHVS and FNYEAQ. CDR3 nucleotides: TGTGCCAGCAGCCTCCTTAGCGGGGCGTTACAAGAGACCCAGTACTTC. This codes for CASSLLSGALQETQYF.

DNA of the CDR3: TGTGCCAGCAGTTACGAGGCTGGTGGCTACACCTTC. Its translation is CASSYEAGGYTF. This chain links TRBV6-5 with TRBJ1-2, with D unclear. This CDR3 spans 12 amino acids. Between the trimmed V and J ends, which lost 2 bases and 7 bases, there was a span of 8 bases. Germline CDR1 MNHEY, CDR2 SVGAGI.

This chain connects TRBV9 to TRBJ2-4, with a possible D match to TRBD1 (5 bases). Looked up from germline, CDR1 is SGDLS and CDR2 is YYNGEE. Between the trimmed V and J ends, which lost 4 bases and 0 bases, there was a span of 14 bases. This CDR3 spans 16 amino acids. CDR3 residues: CASSPQKGLAKNIQYF. CDR3 in DNA: TGTGCCAGCAGCCCCCAAAAGGGGCTAGCCAAAAACATTCAGTACTTC.

The genes are TRBV19 and TRBJ2-5, with 10 bases matching TRBD2. Germline loops: CDR1 LNHDA, CDR2 SQIVND (reference sequence). CDR3 length equals 15 residues. V shed 5 bases and J 5 bases; nucleotides not matched to a gene: 8. The CDR3 region is CASSGASGSRETQYF. CDR3 nucleotides: TGTGCCAGTAGTGGGGCTAGCGGGAGTAGGGAGACCCAGTACTTC.

The chain has TRBV5-1 and TRBJ2-7, with 10 positions matching TRBD1. The CDR3 contains 16 residues. Trimming took 0 bases from V and 0 from J; bases not matched to a gene: 3. CDR1 is SGHRS and CDR2 is YFSETQ in the germline V gene. The CDR3 nucleotides read TGCGCCAGCAGCTTGGAGGGACAGGGGCTCTCCTACGAGCAGTACTTC. Its protein product is CASSLEGQGLSYEQYF.

The count of this clone is one. The chain employs TRBV30 and TRBJ2-5; possibly TRBD2 for D (6 bases). V dropped 3 bases and J dropped 1 base, with 15 bases sitting between them. The CDR3 contains 15 residues. Germline-derived CDR1 and CDR2 are GTSNPN and SVGIG (reference sequence). The CDR3 DNA sequence: TGTGCCTGGAGATCGCTAGCGAGAGCCCAAGAGACCCAGTACTTC. Protein: CAWRSLARAQETQYF.

This clone was recorded only once. V and J are TRBV18 and TRBJ2-2; 11 bases are a match to TRBD2. After removal of 2 bases from V and 2 bases from J, the junction contained 1 base not matched to a gene. The CDR3 runs 16 residues. CDR1 and CDR2 (germline): KGHSH, LQKENI. The CDR3 loop is CASSPRLAGNTGELFF. CDR3 coding DNA: TGTGCCAGCTCACCAAGACTAGCGGGAAACACCGGGGAGCTGTTTTTT.

As regards this clone: The same CDR3 also results from other DNA sequences found in this sample. V usage is TRBV5-6 and J usage is TRBJ1-2, with D perhaps matching TRBD1 (5 bases). V lost 0 bases, J lost 4 bases, and 13 bases lay in between. CDR1 is SGHDT and CDR2 is YYEEEE in the germline V gene. This CDR3 has 15 amino acids. As DNA, the CDR3 is TGTGCCAGCAGCTTGGTTACGGGGGTTACCTATGGCTACACCTTC. Translating it yields CASSLVTGVTYGYTF.